These 19 T cell receptor beta chains originate from one sample sequenced in a study of Ad26.COV2.S vaccination and SARS-CoV-2 variants. Clones were read by immunoSEQ multiplex PCR, and TCRdb kept only the in-frame ones, dropping some. Here the sample spans 400,000 to 500,000 clones, approximately 87% being singletons. Indicated treatment: 15 to 20 received Ad26.COV2.S at low or high dose, single or two shots; roughly five received placebo; per-sample allocation not given. Specimen acquisition occurred on day 63 following the initial vaccine or placebo injection. Material: peripheral blood, obtained in a trial of Ad26.COV2.S vaccine versus placebo. These receptors originate from a person aged 18 to 59 who received the Ad26.COV2.S COVID-19 vaccine or a placebo.

This chain uses TRBV28 with TRBJ2-6; 7 bases are a match to TRBD1. Germline V gene sequence: CDR1 MDHEN, CDR2 SYDVKM. The CDR3 sequence is 16 residues long. The V and J ends lost 3 bases and 1 base, in that order; junction bases with no gene match: 3. CDR3 protein: CASSFDRESGANVLTF. In nucleotides, the CDR3 is TGTGCCAGCAGTTTCGACAGGGAATCTGGGGCCAACGTCCTGACTTTC.

The chain combines TRBV11-2 with TRBJ2-1; D not certain. Germline V gene lookup returns CDR1 SGHAT and CDR2 FQNNGV. The CDR3 is made up of 12 amino acids. V gave up 0 bases and J gave up 7 bases, with 4 bases separating them. The CDR3 region is CASSLEVNEQFF. For the CDR3, the DNA is TGTGCCAGCAGCTTAGAAGTGAATGAGCAGTTCTTC. The whole variable domain, remainder taken from reference TRBV11-2 and TRBJ2-1, is EAGVAQSPRYKIIEKRQSVAFWCNPISGHATLYWYQQILGQGPKLLIQFQNNGVVDDSQLPKDRFSAERLKGVDSTLKIQPAKLEDSAVYLCASSLEVNEQFFGPGTRLTVL.

This chain links TRBV6-5 with TRBJ2-7, with D unclear. The CDR3 runs to 12 residues. Trimming removed 2 bases from V and 5 bases from J, with 7 bases in between. Germline V gene sequence: CDR1 MNHEY, CDR2 SVGAGI. The CDR3, as DNA: TGTGCCAGCAGTTACGAAGGTAACGAGCAGTACTTC. Translating it yields CASSYEGNEQYF.

The chain employs TRBV5-5 and TRBJ2-2; D is unresolved. The ends were cut back, 5 bases at V and 2 bases at J, with 10 bases in the middle. Germline CDR1 and CDR2: SGHKS and YYEKEE (reference sequence). The CDR3 consists of 14 residues. CDR3 sequence: CASSLLSNTGELFF. In DNA, the CDR3 is TGTGCCAGCAGTCTGCTCAGTAACACCGGGGAGCTGTTTTTT.

The chain is built from TRBV6-2 or TRBV6-3 and TRBJ1-4; tentative D call: TRBD1 (5 bases). The CDR3 spans 15 residues. The V end was cut by 2 bases, the J end by 2 bases, with 9 bases between. The germline V gene has CDR1 MNHEY and CDR2 SVGEGT. The DNA of the CDR3 is TGTGCCAGCAGTTACCGCCGGGGGACTAATGAAAAACTGTTTTTT. Translation gives CASSYRRGTNEKLFF.

The J gene is TRBJ2-2, the V gene TRBV5-1; D call uncertain. The CDR3 length is 17 residues. Germline V gene sequence: CDR1 SGHRS, CDR2 YFSETQ. Trimming removed 0 bases from V and 7 bases from J, with 19 bases in between. DNA of the CDR3: TGCGCCAGCAGCTTGGACCCCCAGCCCTTAAGGAACGGGGAGCTGTTTTTT. It is translated as CASSLDPQPLRNGELFF.

This chain links TRBV5-1 with TRBJ2-7, with D uncertain. CDR1 SGHRS and CDR2 YFSETQ come from the germline V gene. The CDR3 has 12 residues. The V gene lost 0 bases and the J gene lost 7 bases, with 8 bases spanning the gap. The CDR3 bases are TGCGCCAGCAGCTTGGGGGCTGGTGAGCAGTACTTC. This codes for CASSLGAGEQYF.

The chain recombines TRBV24-1 with TRBJ2-3; 9 bases match TRBD1. The CDR3 consists of 14 residues. CDR1 and CDR2 (germline): KGHDR, SFDVKD. V shed 6 bases, J shed 1 base, and the junction held 1 base outside the gene matches. The CDR3: CATSRTGGTDTQYF. The CDR3, as DNA: TGTGCCACCAGTAGGACAGGGGGCACAGATACGCAGTATTTT.

The gene calls are TRBV6-5 and TRBJ1-2; possible D gene TRBD1, 6 bases. Germline values: CDR1 MNHEY, CDR2 SVGAGI. This CDR3 has 15 residues. The V end lost 2 bases, the J end lost 0 bases, and 10 bases lay between the germline ends. The CDR3 coding sequence is TGTGCCAGCAGTTACCTGACAGGAACTAACTATGGCTACACCTTC. Protein product: CASSYLTGTNYGYTF.

V gene TRBV13 combines with J gene TRBJ1-1; 8 bases agree with TRBD1. The germline CDR1 and CDR2 sequences are PRHDT and FYEKMQ (reference sequence). The CDR3 sequence is 15 residues long. V shed 5 bases, J shed 0 bases, and the junction held 5 bases outside the gene matches. The CDR3 DNA reads TGTGCCAGCAGCGGACGGGACAGGATGAACACTGAAGCTTTCTTT. Amino acid sequence: CASSGRDRMNTEAFF.

V usage is TRBV7-3 and J usage is TRBJ1-6, with D uncertain. CDR3 size: 15 residues. V was shortened by 5 bases and J by 9 bases, with 17 bases between the two germline ends. Germline V gene data show CDR1 as SGHTA and CDR2 as FQGTGA. The CDR3 nucleotides read TGTGCCAGCAGCCCCGACGGGCAGCCAGGTTCACCCCTCCACTTT. Its translation: CASSPDGQPGSPLHF.

V gene TRBV7-9 combines with J gene TRBJ2-2, with D unresolved. CDR1 is SEHNR, CDR2 FQNEAQ, per germline (reference sequence). The CDR3 has 14 amino acids. V was shortened by 1 base and J by 5 bases, with 8 bases between the two germline ends. CDR3 in DNA: TGTGCCAGCAGCTTAGAGGGAAGGACCGGGGAGCTGTTTTTT. Translated: CASSLEGRTGELFF. Based on the CDR3 plus reference TRBV7-9 and TRBJ2-2, the full variable domain is DTGVSQNPRHKITKRGQNVTFRCDPISEHNRLYWYRQTLGQGPEFLTYFQNEAQLEKSRLLSDRFSAERPKGSFSTLEIQRTEQGDSAMYLCASSLEGRTGELFFGEGSRLTVL.

CDR3 nucleotides: TGTGCCAGCAGTGACGCTAGCGGGGGGGGGTACTCCACAGATACGCAGTATTTT. The encoded protein is CASSDASGGGYSTDTQYF. The chain links TRBV2 to TRBJ2-3, with 12 positions matching TRBD2. The germline V gene encodes CDR1 SNHLY and CDR2 FYNNEI. The CDR3 runs 18 residues. Germline trimming cut 3 bases from V and 2 bases from J; bases unmatched to any gene: 9.

CDR3 sequence reads: CASSRGSRRETQYF. The CDR3 DNA reads as TGTGCCAGCAGTAGAGGGTCCCGGAGAGAGACCCAGTACTTC. The chain combines TRBV27 with TRBJ2-5; a weak D match, TRBD2 (5 bases). Germline CDR1 and CDR2: MNHEY and SMNVEV (reference sequence). This CDR3 comprises 14 residues. Trimming removed 5 bases at V and 4 bases at J, with 14 bases between.

V gene TRBV19 combines with J gene TRBJ2-7; D is possibly TRBD2 (6 bases). Germline values: CDR1 LNHDA, CDR2 SQIVND (reference sequence). The CDR3 has 14 residues. V gave up 10 bases and J gave up 3 bases, with 19 bases separating them. The CDR3 bases are TGTGCCACCAGTGCGGGGCCCAGGGTCTACGAGCAGTACTTC. The encoded protein is CATSAGPRVYEQYF.

J is TRBJ2-2 and V is TRBV4-3; 8 nucleotides align to TRBD2. V trimming: 1 base; J trimming: 7 bases; junction bases outside the gene matches: 11. CDR3 length equals 17 residues. The V gene's germline CDR1 is LGHNA and CDR2 YSLEER. The DNA of the CDR3 is TGCGCCAGCAGCCAAGGCGGGGGGCGCTTCGATATCGGGGAGCTGTTTTTT. Protein sequence: CASSQGGGRFDIGELFF.

The chain has TRBV18 and TRBJ1-6, with 7 bases identical to TRBD1. Germline V gene sequence: CDR1 KGHSH, CDR2 LQKENI. With 3 bases clipped from V and 0 bases from J, the junction kept 8 bases outside the gene matches. This CDR3 is 18 amino acids long. CDR3 protein: CASSPDRADGSYNSPLHF. The CDR3 DNA is TGTGCCAGCTCACCTGACAGGGCGGATGGCTCCTATAATTCACCCCTCCACTTT.

The chain combines TRBV29-1 with TRBJ1-1; D is ambiguous. Germline V gene lookup returns CDR1 SQVTM and CDR2 ANQGSEA. The V gene lost 4 bases and the J gene lost 5 bases, with 11 bases spanning the gap. The length of the CDR3 is 12 residues. The CDR3 sequence: CSVVSGMTEAFF. The CDR3 DNA follows: TGCAGCGTTGTGTCGGGGATGACTGAAGCTTTCTTT.

V usage is TRBV29-1 and J usage is TRBJ2-3; 7 bases agree with TRBD1. CDR1 is SQVTM and CDR2 is ANQGSEA in the germline V gene. The CDR3 totals 14 residues. The V gene end was trimmed by 5 bases and the J gene end by 2 bases; junction bases not matched to a gene: 7. The DNA for the CDR3 is TGCAGCGTTTTGACAGGGCAGGTCACAGATACGCAGTATTTT. It is translated as CSVLTGQVTDTQYF.